This TCR beta chain was sequenced during a study of blood T cell repertoires in COVID-19. Whole-study context: Specimens from acute and convalescent COVID-19 originated in the United States, Italy and Spain.

Germline values: CDR1 KGHSH, CDR2 LQKENI. The CDR3 is 13 residues long. Trimming removed 3 bases at V and 8 bases at J, with 8 bases between. This clone has only a few counts. Methods used by the authors: Estimation of nucleated cell counts relied on the amplification of reference gene primers. Method: immunoSEQ multiplex PCR; TCRdb's copy keeps in-frame clones and lacks some. That table gives V, J and clone size, and the DNA gave D and trimming. The sample has roughly 440,000 clones; approximately 89% are singletons. The TCR sequence derives from a woman in her 50s with COVID-19, enrolled during active disease. The chain joins TRBV18 to TRBJ1-6; D unclear. Input material: peripheral blood. CDR3 amino acids: CASSPGYDSPLHF. In nucleotides, the CDR3 is TGTGCCAGCTCACCCGGGTATGATTCACCCCTCCACTTT. Complete variable domain (other parts from reference TRBV18 and TRBJ1-6): NAGVMQNPRHLVRRRGQEARLRCSPMKGHSHVYWYRQLPEEGLKFMVYLQKENIIDESGMPKERFSAEFPKEGPSILRIQQVVRGDSAAYFCASSPGYDSPLHFGNGTRLTVT.